These 16 T cell receptor beta chains share one sample of origin, sequenced in a study of control samples from healthy donors and cancer patients. The protocol was immunoSEQ multiplex PCR, while the TCRdb copy is restricted to in-frame clones and leaves out a portion. The sample records about 140,000 clones, around 94% being singletons. The sample taken for sequencing was blood. The receptor set was obtained from a man between 35 and 55 years old in good health.

The rearrangement joins TRBV6-4 to TRBJ2-1, with 11 bases lining up with TRBD2. Germline V lookup: CDR1 MRHNA, CDR2 SNTAGT. This CDR3 is 14 amino acids long. The V segment lost 7 bases and the J segment 8 bases; nucleotides outside the gene matches: 7. CDR3 sequence: CASKVAGGPYEQFF. The DNA for the CDR3 is TGTGCCAGCAAGGTAGCGGGGGGGCCCTATGAGCAGTTCTTC.

V usage is TRBV24-1 and J usage is TRBJ2-1; perhaps TRBD2 as D (6 bases). Germline CDR1 reads KGHDR; CDR2 reads SFDVKD. V gave up 5 bases and J gave up 0 bases, with 7 bases separating them. The CDR3 consists of 14 residues. This CDR3 reads CATSAGSSYNEQFF. CDR3 nucleotides: TGTGCCACCAGTGCCGGGAGCTCCTACAATGAGCAGTTCTTC.

This chain's CDR3 is CASSRDTAYGYTF. In DNA, the CDR3 is TGTGCCAGCAGCAGGGACACCGCCTATGGCTACACCTTC. The V call is TRBV7-9, the J call TRBJ1-2; possible D gene TRBD1, 6 bases. Trimming left V 5 bases short and J 4 bases short, with 11 bases between. Germline V gene sequence: CDR1 SEHNR, CDR2 FQNEAQ (reference sequence). The CDR3 consists of 13 residues.

This clone was seen more than once but under ten times. The chain carries TRBV4-3 and TRBJ2-2; possible D gene TRBD1, 5 bases. The length of the CDR3 is 16 residues. Germline V CDR1 and CDR2: LGHNA, YSLEER. The V end was cut by 0 bases, the J end by 5 bases, with 13 bases between. The CDR3 loop is CASSQDPPGMTGELFF. The CDR3 bases are TGCGCCAGCAGCCAAGATCCCCCAGGGATGACCGGGGAGCTGTTTTTT.

The gene calls are TRBV5-4 and TRBJ2-7; TRBD1 matches at 8 bases. J lost 1 base, V lost 2 bases, and 8 bases had no gene match. The CDR3 loop spans 16 amino acids. CDR1 and CDR2 (germline): SGHNT, YYREEE (reference sequence). CDR3 region: CASSFMDRAGSYEQYF. The CDR3 DNA reads TGTGCCAGCAGCTTCATGGACAGGGCCGGATCCTACGAGCAGTACTTC.

This clone is a singleton in its sample. This rearrangement joins TRBV7-9 to TRBJ1-1; D remains ambiguous. V was shortened by 5 bases and J by 1 base, with 11 bases between the two germline ends. Germline CDR1 is SEHNR and CDR2 is FQNEAQ (reference sequence). CDR3 length: 14 amino acids. CDR3 residues: CASSPGRGNTEAFF. CDR3 DNA: TGTGCCAGCAGCCCCGGCAGAGGGAACACTGAAGCTTTCTTT.

To note about this clone: Other nucleotide sequences in the sample specify the same CDR3. The chain joins TRBV14 to TRBJ1-1, with a possible D match to TRBD1 (5 bases). The CDR3 is 15 amino acids. The ends were cut back, 6 bases at V and 6 bases at J, with 20 bases in the middle. Germline CDR1 SGHDN, CDR2 FVKESK. The CDR3 bases are TGTGCCAGCAGTGCGGAGGGGCGGGGTAACCCTGAAGCTTTCTTT. It yields the protein CASSAEGRGNPEAFF.

The sample holds one count of this clone. This sequence joins TRBV7-9 and TRBJ1-1; TRBD1 might be the D (5 bases). V was clipped by 5 bases and J by 9 bases, with 13 bases between them. CDR1 and CDR2 from the germline V gene are SEHNR and FQNEAQ (reference sequence). The CDR3 contains 12 residues. The CDR3 protein is CASSPRGEKAFF. The CDR3 coding sequence is TGTGCCAGCAGCCCACGGGGGGAAAAAGCTTTCTTT.

This clone was observed a few times. The CDR3 DNA sequence: TGTGCCACCAGTGATTCCCGGGGACAGGGGGCCAGGGGAGAACAAGAGACCCAGTACTTC. Its translation is CATSDSRGQGARGEQETQYF. The gene calls are TRBV24-1 and TRBJ2-5, with 12 nucleotides matching TRBD1. CDR1 and CDR2 (germline): KGHDR, SFDVKD. CDR3 size: 20 residues. V dropped 2 bases and J dropped 2; count of bases not matched to a gene: 14.

The V gene is TRBV27, the J gene TRBJ1-2; 7 bases match TRBD1. The trim removed 6 bases at V and 3 bases at J, leaving 7 bases unmatched. Germline CDR1 MNHEY, CDR2 SMNVEV (reference sequence). This CDR3 spans 14 amino acids. The CDR3 region is CASRPDRAYYGYTF. The CDR3 region has the DNA TGTGCCAGCAGACCCGACAGGGCTTACTATGGCTACACCTTC.

The genes are TRBV6-1 and TRBJ2-7; possible D gene TRBD1, 6 bases. The length of the CDR3 is 17 residues. The germline V gene encodes CDR1 MNHNS and CDR2 SASEGT. Trimming stripped 4 bases from V and 2 bases from J, with 21 bases between. The CDR3 reads CASSGAYSGTRPYEQYF. CDR3 coding DNA: TGTGCCAGCAGTGGAGCATATTCCGGGACAAGACCCTACGAGCAGTACTTC.

The rearrangement uses TRBV28 and TRBJ1-5; 7 bases line up with TRBD1. CDR3 length: 13 residues. The germline V gene encodes CDR1 MDHEN and CDR2 SYDVKM. After removal of 6 bases from V and 9 bases from J, the junction contained 8 bases not matched to a gene. CDR3 DNA: TGTGCCAGCAGAACACAGGGGAGTCGGCCCCAGCATTTT. Protein sequence: CASRTQGSRPQHF.

This clone appeared a few times. This chain uses TRBV28 with TRBJ1-5; D gene unclear. Between the trimmed V and J ends, which lost 8 bases and 0 bases, there was a span of 11 bases. This CDR3 region has 14 residues. Looked up from germline, CDR1 is MDHEN and CDR2 is SYDVKM. The CDR3 sequence is CASQTPYSNQPQHF. CDR3 DNA: TGTGCCAGCCAAACACCGTATAGCAATCAGCCCCAGCATTTT.

This clone has only one observation. The V gene is TRBV7-9, the J gene TRBJ1-6, with 8 bases lining up with TRBD1. This CDR3 has 16 amino acids. The V gene's germline CDR1 is SEHNR and CDR2 FQNEAQ (reference sequence). V lost 1 base, J lost 4 bases, and 3 bases stayed unmatched. As DNA, the CDR3 is TGTGCCAGCAGCTTAGATCAGGGGGCGTATAATTCACCCCTCCACTTT. It yields the protein CASSLDQGAYNSPLHF.

The chain carries TRBV6-4 and TRBJ2-1; weak D call: TRBD1 (6 bases). Germline CDR1 is MRHNA and CDR2 is SNTAGT. The CDR3 extends over 13 amino acids. Trimming cost V 5 bases and J 7 bases, with 12 bases left between them. DNA for the CDR3: TGTGCCAGCAGTTTTAATGACAGGAATGAGCAGTTCTTC. It specifies CASSFNDRNEQFF.

The chain uses TRBV6-5 and TRBJ2-7, with D unresolved. The CDR3 is 14 residues long. V lost 2 bases to trimming and J lost 4 bases, with 12 bases between them. Germline CDR1 reads MNHEY; CDR2 reads SVGAGI. The CDR3 loop is CASSYRGPSYEQYF. As DNA, the CDR3 is TGTGCCAGCAGTTACCGCGGCCCCTCGTACGAGCAGTACTTC.